This T cell receptor (beta chain) was retrieved from a study of PD-L1 blockade in urothelial cancer. Overall study context: Atezolizumab therapy began for patients around 2014, dosed at 1,200 mg intravenously every 3 weeks. Most patients, twenty-five of 29, were males with bladder-origin cancer. Prior exposure to chemotherapy in patients amounted to 0 to 3 regimens received.

Germline V gene lookup returns CDR1 LGHNA and CDR2 YSLEER. This CDR3 comprises 14 residues. Trimming took off 0 bases at V and 3 bases at J, with 6 bases between the two ends. The repertoire was sequenced with immunoSEQ multiplex PCR; TCRdb's copy has only in-frame clones and lacks some. The sample has 27,000 or so clones, about 87% seen once. Urothelial carcinoma affected the patients, and it was locally advanced or metastatic. Specimen: PBMCs, collected around atezolizumab (anti-PD-L1) treatment. The rearrangement joins TRBV4-3 to TRBJ2-1, with D possibly matching TRBD1 (5 bases). This receptor was obtained from a man aged 45-65 years with urothelial cancer. DNA for the CDR3: TGCGCCAGCAGCCAAGACAGGGACTACAATGAGCAGTTCTTC. Protein sequence: CASSQDRDYNEQFF.